Listed below are T cell receptor beta chains from one sample, sequenced in a study of T cells in Graves' hyperthyroidism and ophthalmopathy. TCRdb called the multiplex PCR reads again in MiXCR, with one record for every CDR3 protein. Among about 840,000 distinct CDR3 sequences listed, roughly 40% were seen once. The sample comprised blood. Every receptor here comes from a young man with Graves' hyperthyroidism. Both conserved end residues are part of each CDR3. The D gene is left open where the match is weak. Expanded clones are given a class, and other clones once, few, many or no size at all.

>TRBJ1-3|TRBV7-3|NA|NA
CASTDTWVGGNTIYF
TGCGCCAGCACCGACACATGGGTAGGAGGAAACACCATATATTTT
>TRBJ1-6|TRBV12-3/TRBV12-4|NA|once
CASSLDVEHINSPLHF
TGTGCCAGCAGTTTAGATGTAGAACACATTAATTCACCCCTCCACTTT
>TRBJ1-1|TRBV6-5|NA|NA
CASSYSSHATEAFF
TGTGCCAGCAGTTACTCATCCCACGCAACTGAAGCTTTCTTT
>TRBJ2-5|TRBV2|TRBD2|few
CASSDPRTSGGQQETQYF
TGTGCCAGCAGTGACCCCCGGACTAGCGGGGGCCAGCAAGAGACCCAGTACTTC
>TRBJ1-4|TRBV10-2|NA|many
CASSDTGLKLFF
TGCGCCAGCAGTGATACAGGGCTGAAACTGTTTTTT
>TRBJ1-5|TRBV12-3/TRBV12-4|NA|few
CASSNHLGQFNQPQHF
TGTGCCAGCAGCAACCACTTAGGACAGTTCAATCAGCCCCAGCATTTT
>TRBJ2-2|TRBV3-1|TRBD2|NA
CASSQGGLAVTGELFF
TGTGCCAGCAGCCAGGGGGGACTAGCGGTCACCGGGGAGCTGTTTTTT
>TRBJ1-6|TRBV7-9|NA|many
CASSTGLASPLHF
TGTGCCAGCAGCACAGGTTTGGCTTCACCCCTCCACTTT
>TRBJ1-4|TRBV5-1|NA|NA
CASAEGAANEKLFF
TGCGCCAGCGCAGAAGGAGCCGCTAATGAAAAACTGTTTTTT
>TRBJ2-5|TRBV12-3/TRBV12-4|NA|NA
CASRGSSETQYF
TGTGCCAGCAGGGGGAGTTCGGAGACCCAGTACTTC
>TRBJ1-1|TRBV14|NA|NA
CASSREGEAFF
TGTGCCAGCAGCCGAGAGGGTGAAGCTTTCTTT
>TRBJ1-3|TRBV14|NA|NA
CASSHGRGRNTIYF
TGTGCCAGCAGCCATGGCAGGGGTCGGAACACCATATATTTT